This paragraph covers one T cell receptor (beta chain) sequence. The V end was cut by 1 base, the J end by 6 bases, with 13 bases between. Germline loops: CDR1 LGHNA, CDR2 YNFKEQ. This CDR3 comprises 16 residues. The sample comes from a study of blood T cell repertoires in COVID-19. In the source study's methods: Scientists estimated how many nucleated cells there were by amplifying reference gene primers. Assay used: immunoSEQ multiplex PCR; TCRdb lists only in-frame clones, some missing. That table gives V, J and clone size, and the DNA gave D and trimming. The table shows around 450,000 clones, with about 85% occurring only once.

The sample was PBMCs or T cells enriched from blood (not recorded which). This TCR was recovered from a woman between 18 and 29 years old with acute COVID-19. The V call is TRBV4-2, the J call TRBJ1-6, with TRBD1 as a possible D gene (5 bases). This chain's CDR3 is CASSQGGQGSNSPLHF. CDR3 nucleotide sequence: TGTGCCAGCAGCCAAGGTGGTCAGGGAAGTAATTCACCCCTCCACTTT.